Listed below are T cell receptor beta chains from one sample, sequenced in a study of T cell responses to AZD1222 COVID-19 vaccine. TCRdb keeps only in-frame clones here, not all; method: immunoSEQ multiplex PCR. The table shows around 130,000 clones, with approximately 85% occurring only once. The sequencing here drew on peripheral blood, taken 28 days after the second AZD1222 dose. The receptors shown here come from an adult who received the AZD1222 COVID-19 vaccine. The CDR3 runs from the conserved cysteine through the conserved F or W. A D gene is named only where the DNA matches it firmly. Some rows mark clone size as missing; the rest say once, few, many or name a class of expanded clone.

size: few; J: TRBJ1-1; V: TRBV10-1; D: -; CDR3: CASSELPSHDTEAFF
size: -; J: TRBJ2-3; V: TRBV30; D: TRBD2; CDR3: CAWSASGMDTQYF
size: -; J: TRBJ1-1; V: TRBV28; D: TRBD1; CDR3: CASSAGTAGTEAFF
size: -; J: TRBJ1-3; V: TRBV13; D: -; CDR3: CASRNRLTGNTIYF
size: -; J: TRBJ1-6; V: TRBV2; D: -; CDR3: CASSETGGRALHF
size: -; J: TRBJ2-6; V: TRBV6-5; D: TRBD1; CDR3: CASSPVGTAANVLTF
size: -; J: TRBJ1-1; V: TRBV20-1; D: -; CDR3: CSATGNTEAFF
size: -; J: TRBJ2-1; V: TRBV6-6; D: TRBD2; CDR3: CASRQTSGTYNEQFF
size: -; J: TRBJ1-6; V: TRBV30; D: -; CDR3: CAWSEPTPHNSPLHF
size: -; J: TRBJ2-2; V: TRBV7-9; D: TRBD1; CDR3: CASSDPGQANTGELFF
size: -; J: TRBJ1-2; V: TRBV5-1; D: -; CDR3: CASSLWGAGGYTF
size: once; J: TRBJ1-5; V: TRBV20-1; D: -; CDR3: CSASSGSEPQHF
size: -; J: TRBJ1-1; V: TRBV7-2; D: TRBD1; CDR3: CASSPRQGGDTEAFF
size: -; J: TRBJ1-4; V: TRBV7-3; D: -; CDR3: CASSSQGTQGEKLFF
size: once; J: TRBJ1-6; V: TRBV3-1/TRBV3-2; D: -; CDR3: CASSRTDDNSPLHF
size: -; J: TRBJ2-3; V: TRBV4-3; D: -; CDR3: CASSQGIGAWDTQYF
size: -; J: TRBJ1-3; V: TRBV7-8; D: -; CDR3: CASSRLLEDTIYF
size: -; J: TRBJ1-2; V: TRBV19; D: -; CDR3: CASSIGRDWIYGYTF
size: -; J: TRBJ1-3; V: TRBV30; D: -; CDR3: CAWSVRTPADTIYF
size: -; J: TRBJ2-1; V: TRBV19; D: -; CDR3: CASSIVRASDNEQFF
size: -; J: TRBJ2-7; V: TRBV7-2; D: -; CDR3: CASSLAAQGSLYEQYF
size: -; J: TRBJ2-1; V: TRBV11-2; D: TRBD1; CDR3: CASSSAWDSSLYNEQFF
size: few; J: TRBJ2-7; V: TRBV5-1; D: -; CDR3: CASSLAQGRYYEQYF
size: -; J: TRBJ2-3; V: TRBV5-8; D: -; CDR3: CASSLGGLTDTQYF
size: -; J: TRBJ2-7; V: TRBV6-6; D: TRBD1; CDR3: CASRRRDRAYEQYF
size: -; J: TRBJ2-2; V: TRBV11-3; D: -; CDR3: CASSLVLRLGPGSGELFF
size: -; J: TRBJ1-3; V: TRBV30; D: -; CDR3: CARGVAAGNTIYF
size: few; J: TRBJ2-5; V: TRBV12-5; D: TRBD1; CDR3: CASGLETGQGSTQYF
size: once; J: TRBJ2-7; V: TRBV3-1/TRBV3-2; D: TRBD1; CDR3: CASKMSGGSYEQYF
size: -; J: TRBJ1-2; V: TRBV2; D: -; CDR3: CASSGQNVYGYTF
size: once; J: TRBJ2-7; V: TRBV5-1; D: TRBD1; CDR3: CASSLWAGGSYEQYF
size: once; J: TRBJ1-1; V: TRBV5-1; D: -; CDR3: CASSLDPNTEAFF
size: -; J: TRBJ2-3; V: TRBV24-1; D: TRBD2; CDR3: CATSDPGTSGNTDTQYF
size: -; J: TRBJ1-2; V: TRBV10-3; D: -; CDR3: CAISEQRGSGGYTF
size: -; J: TRBJ1-5; V: TRBV12-3/TRBV12-4; D: -; CDR3: CASIQEGNQPQHF
size: -; J: TRBJ2-1; V: TRBV28; D: -; CDR3: CASSLSGRQKQFF
size: once; J: TRBJ1-6; V: TRBV7-2; D: -; CDR3: CASSIPPGLNSPLHF
size: once; J: TRBJ2-3; V: TRBV5-4; D: -; CDR3: CASSLGGRSDTQYF
size: -; J: TRBJ1-6; V: TRBV10-3; D: TRBD1; CDR3: CAISADRENSPLHF
size: few; J: TRBJ1-6; V: TRBV25-1; D: -; CDR3: CASSPPVFANSPLHF
size: -; J: TRBJ2-1; V: TRBV18; D: -; CDR3: CASSPLGGEQFF
size: -; J: TRBJ2-3; V: TRBV3-1/TRBV3-2; D: TRBD2; CDR3: CASSPSPLRGGGTDTQYF
size: once; J: TRBJ2-1; V: TRBV27; D: TRBD2; CDR3: CASSLGSGGNEQFF
size: -; J: TRBJ1-2; V: TRBV12-3/TRBV12-4; D: TRBD1; CDR3: CASGDRIFYGYTF
size: -; J: TRBJ2-1; V: TRBV7-9; D: TRBD2; CDR3: CASREGLEIFNEQFF
size: once; J: TRBJ2-6; V: TRBV5-1; D: -; CDR3: CASSDPTGANVLTF
size: -; J: TRBJ2-3; V: TRBV28; D: -; CDR3: CASSLGGSIDTQYF
size: once; J: TRBJ1-1; V: TRBV6-6; D: TRBD1; CDR3: CASSAQGATEAFF
size: -; J: TRBJ2-1; V: TRBV5-4; D: TRBD2; CDR3: CASSSGLGEYNEQFF
size: -; J: TRBJ1-4; V: TRBV18; D: TRBD1; CDR3: CASSPRDSNNEKLFF
size: -; J: TRBJ1-1; V: TRBV18; D: TRBD1; CDR3: CASSPRGQGGPEAFF
size: -; J: TRBJ1-2; V: TRBV9; D: TRBD1; CDR3: CASSEAPVRDREQSYGYTF